The 13 T cell receptor beta chains given below trace back to one sample, sequenced in a study of shared clonotypes between healthy human individuals. The table came from immunoSEQ multiplex PCR; TCRdb's copy has only in-frame clones and leaves some out. The data show nearly 1 million clones, about 80% seen once. The sample taken for sequencing was memory CD4+ T cells sorted from blood. Subset described: CD45RA-negative fraction. The receptors here all came from a man between 18 and 29 years old in good health.

The genes are TRBV2 and TRBJ1-6; D is undetermined. This CDR3 has 14 amino acids. The ends were cut back, 7 bases at V and 7 bases at J, with 14 bases in the middle. Germline V gene data show CDR1 as SNHLY and CDR2 as FYNNEI. The CDR3 nucleotides read TGTGCCAGCACCGATGGACGGGGAAATTCACCCCTCCACTTT. It encodes CASTDGRGNSPLHF.

The chain combines TRBV12-5 with TRBJ1-2, with 9 bases aligning to TRBD1. The CDR3 has 14 amino acids. The germline V gene has CDR1 LGHNT and CDR2 FRNRAP. V was pared by 6 bases and J by 4 bases, with 6 bases of the junction left unmatched. DNA of the CDR3: TGTGCTAGTGGCGACAGGGACAGGGCCTATGGCTACACCTTC. Amino acids: CASGDRDRAYGYTF.

V is TRBV28 and J is TRBJ2-5; D could derive from TRBD1 or TRBD2 (5 bases each). V was clipped by 3 bases and J by 2 bases, with 16 bases between them. The germline V gene encodes CDR1 MDHEN and CDR2 SYDVKM. The CDR3 runs 16 residues. CDR3 protein: CASSFLPGRPQETQYF. CDR3 DNA sequence: TGTGCCAGCAGTTTTTTGCCGGGGCGACCGCAAGAGACCCAGTACTTC.

As to this clone: Distinct nucleotide sequences in the sample also encode this CDR3. This chain links TRBV19 with TRBJ2-1; the D gene could be TRBD1 or TRBD2 (5 bases each). The germline CDR1 and CDR2 sequences are LNHDA and SQIVND (reference sequence). Trimming stripped 4 bases from V and 0 bases from J, with 10 bases between. The CDR3 sequence is 15 residues long. This CDR3 is CASSTSGSSYNEQFF. Written as DNA, the CDR3 is TGTGCCAGTAGTACGTCAGGGAGCTCCTACAATGAGCAGTTCTTC.

This clone was counted once. This rearrangement joins TRBV7-8 to TRBJ1-2; 12 nucleotides align to TRBD1. This CDR3 has 15 residues. Germline V gene sequence: CDR1 SGHVS, CDR2 FQNEAQ. V gave up 2 bases and J gave up 4 bases; unmatched junction bases: 2. In DNA form, the CDR3 reads TGTGCCAGCAGCTTAAGGGGACAGGGGGCCTATGGCTACACCTTC. Translated: CASSLRGQGAYGYTF.

This chain links TRBV9 with TRBJ2-2; D might be TRBD2 (5 bases). In germline, CDR1 is SGDLS, CDR2 YYNGEE. V was pared by 1 base and J by 7 bases, with 11 bases between. The CDR3 has 14 amino acids. The CDR3 DNA sequence: TGTGCCAGCAGCGTAAATAGCGCGGGCGGGGAGCTGTTTTTT. This codes for CASSVNSAGGELFF.

The chain uses TRBV10-2 and TRBJ2-2; TRBD2 agrees at 8 bases. The CDR3 runs to 18 residues. Trimming cost V 5 bases and J 1 base; bases outside gene matches: 12. CDR1 WSHSY and CDR2 SAAADI come from the germline V gene. The CDR3 region has the DNA TGCGCCAGCAGTCACAACCCTGGGACTAGGCTGAACACCGGGGAGCTGTTTTTT. Amino acid sequence: CASSHNPGTRLNTGELFF.

The CDR3 DNA is TGTGCCAGCAGCTTTTGGGGTGAGACCCAGTACTTC. Amino acid sequence: CASSFWGETQYF. This chain links TRBV11-1 with TRBJ2-5; D not resolved. This CDR3 comprises 12 residues. CDR1 and CDR2 from the germline V gene are SGHAT and FQDESV (reference sequence). V lost 3 bases to trimming and J lost 5 bases, with 7 bases between them.

Remarks on this clone: The same CDR3 is also encoded by other DNA sequences in this sample. CDR3 loop: CASSLQGFNEQFF. The CDR3 nucleotides are TGCGCCAGCAGCTTGCAGGGGTTCAATGAGCAGTTCTTC. The J gene is TRBJ2-1, the V gene TRBV5-1, with D possibly TRBD1 on 6 matching bases. V was cut by 1 base and J by 6 bases, with 8 bases left in between. Germline V lookup: CDR1 SGHRS, CDR2 YFSETQ. The CDR3 consists of 13 residues.

The chain is built from TRBV9 and TRBJ2-7; D possibly corresponds to TRBD2 (6 bases). From germline, CDR1 is SGDLS and CDR2 YYNGEE. The V gene lost 0 bases and the J gene lost 5 bases, with 15 bases spanning the gap. The CDR3 extends over 15 amino acids. The CDR3 DNA is TGTGCCAGCAGCGTAGCCGGGGGAACCGCCCACGAGCAGTACTTC. This translates into CASSVAGGTAHEQYF. The entire variable domain, with the rest obtained from reference TRBV9 and TRBJ2-7, is as follows: DSGVTQTPKHLITATGQRVTLRCSPRSGDLSVYWYQQSLDQGLQFLIQYYNGEERAKGNILERFSAQQFPDLHSELNLSSLELGDSALYFCASSVAGGTAHEQYFGPGTRLTVT.

The genes are TRBV28 and TRBJ2-3; D is possibly TRBD1 or TRBD2 (6 bases each). This CDR3 region has 14 residues. V was clipped by 5 bases and J by 1 base, with 10 bases between them. Germline V gives CDR1 MDHEN, CDR2 SYDVKM. CDR3 nucleotides: TGTGCCAGCAGTCCCGGGGGCCGCACAGATACGCAGTATTTT. Its protein is CASSPGGRTDTQYF. Filled out from reference TRBV28 and TRBJ2-3, the complete variable domain reads DVKVTQSSRYLVKRTGEKVFLECVQDMDHENMFWYRQDPGLGLRLIYFSYDVKMKEKGDIPEGYSVSREKKERFSLILESASTNQTSMYLCASSPGGRTDTQYFGPGTRLTVL.

This clone has only one observation. This same CDR3 is encoded by further DNA sequences in the sample. The genes are TRBV5-4 and TRBJ2-3; TRBD2 agrees at 7 bases. Looked up from germline, CDR1 is SGHNT and CDR2 is YYREEE (reference sequence). J gave up 2 bases and V 5 bases, and 2 bases lay outside the gene matches. The CDR3 runs to 13 residues. The chain's CDR3 is CASSRDYTDTQYF. CDR3 DNA: TGTGCCAGCAGTAGGGACTACACAGATACGCAGTATTTT.

The J gene is TRBJ2-3, the V gene TRBV4-1; 8 positions match TRBD2. The CDR3 loop spans 15 amino acids. J was trimmed by 7 bases and V by 3 bases; bases with no gene match: 9. Germline values: CDR1 MGHRA, CDR2 YSYEKL. The CDR3 DNA follows: TGCGCCAGCAGCCAGGCCGGGGGGGGTCCTAATACGCAGTATTTT. The encoded protein is CASSQAGGGPNTQYF.